Shown below are 15 T cell receptor beta chains from a single sample sequenced in a study of T cell changes during pregnancy in multiple sclerosis. The assay was immunoSEQ multiplex PCR, and TCRdb's table has in-frame clones only and misses some. Among 45,000 to 55,000 clones, approximately 90% were seen once, and the ten largest hold approximately 0.18%. Sample: CD4+ T cells from peripheral blood mononuclear cells, taken after pregnancy. The receptor source for this set is a female donor in good health, enrolled as a control in a pregnancy study.

The sample holds one count of this clone. The chain joins TRBV7-9 to TRBJ2-5; 11 nucleotides line up with TRBD2. The CDR3 totals 16 residues. Germline lookup yields CDR1 SEHNR and CDR2 FQNEAQ (reference sequence). Trimming removed 1 base from V and 5 bases from J; junction bases left unmatched: 6. The CDR3 loop reads CASSLGTSGLRETQYF. The CDR3 bases are TGTGCCAGCAGCTTAGGGACTAGCGGGTTAAGGGAGACCCAGTACTTC.

The chain uses TRBV5-1 and TRBJ2-1; 8 bases are shared with TRBD2. CDR1 is SGHRS and CDR2 is YFSETQ in the germline V gene. The CDR3 covers 17 residues. The V and J ends lost 5 bases and 6 bases, in that order; junction bases with no gene match: 16. The CDR3 protein is CASRGRSGGPDLNEQFF. CDR3 nucleotides: TGCGCCAGCAGAGGTAGGAGCGGGGGTCCCGACCTCAATGAGCAGTTCTTC.

DNA of the CDR3: TGTGCCAGCAGCTTAATTCGGGGGGCCCGAGGTGTGTTCTTC. Translation: CASSLIRGARGVFF. The chain uses TRBV11-1 and TRBJ2-1, with D possibly TRBD2 on 7 matching bases. The CDR3 contains 14 residues. The V end lost 2 bases, the J end lost 15 bases, and 20 bases lay between the germline ends. In germline, CDR1 is SGHAT, CDR2 FQDESV (reference sequence). The complete variable domain, with remaining parts taken from reference TRBV11-1 and TRBJ2-1, reads EAEVAQSPRYKITEKSQAVAFWCDPISGHATLYWYRQILGQGPELLVQFQDESVVDDSQLPKDRFSAERLKGVDSTLKIQPAELGDSAMYLCASSLIRGARGVFFGPGTRLTVL.

This clone was observed a single time. The chain has TRBV28 and TRBJ1-3; TRBD1 aligns across 11 bases. The CDR3 runs 16 residues. J was trimmed by 4 bases and V by 4 bases; bases with no gene match: 6. Germline lookup yields CDR1 MDHEN and CDR2 SYDVKM. The DNA for the CDR3 is TGTGCCAGCAGTTACGGGACAGGGGGAGGAGGAAACACCATATATTTT. Translation: CASSYGTGGGGNTIYF.

The rearrangement joins TRBV2 to TRBJ2-2; TRBD1 matches 11 bases. The CDR3 contains 14 residues. J was trimmed by 5 bases and V by 9 bases; bases with no gene match: 5. From germline, CDR1 is SNHLY and CDR2 FYNNEI. The CDR3 sequence: CASHRDRGTGELFF. The CDR3 nucleotides read TGTGCCAGTCACCGGGACAGGGGGACCGGGGAGCTGTTTTTT.

This sequence joins TRBV7-6 and TRBJ1-5, with a tentative D call TRBD1 (6 bases). V was trimmed by 1 base and J by 3 bases, leaving 10 bases between them. Germline V gene data show CDR1 as SGHVS and CDR2 as FNYEAQ. The CDR3 has 15 amino acids. The CDR3 loop reads CASSLDQGINQPQHF. For the CDR3, the DNA is TGTGCCAGCAGCTTAGATCAGGGGATCAATCAGCCCCAGCATTTT.

The chain links TRBV7-2 to TRBJ2-3; unclear D gene. This CDR3 has 17 amino acids. The V and J ends lost 2 bases and 2 bases respectively, with 17 bases between them. Germline values: CDR1 SGHTA, CDR2 FQGNSA. CDR3 sequence (DNA): TGTGCCAGCAGCTTAAAAGGTCCCCGAGGAGACACAGATACGCAGTATTTT. Translated, it gives CASSLKGPRGDTDTQYF.

The chain carries TRBV6-5 and TRBJ2-7; 9 bases are shared with TRBD1. With 6 bases clipped from V and 5 bases from J, the junction kept 11 bases outside the gene matches. Germline V gene sequence: CDR1 MNHEY, CDR2 SVGAGI. The CDR3 sequence is 15 residues long. The CDR3 spells CASSTTGTGFNEQYF. CDR3 nucleotides: TGTGCCAGCAGCACCACCGGGACAGGGTTCAACGAGCAGTACTTC.

The gene calls are TRBV11-3 and TRBJ1-1, with D tentatively TRBD1 (5 bases). Trimming removed 1 base at V and 4 bases at J, with 10 bases between. The CDR3 covers 14 residues. Germline assignment: CDR1 SGHNT and CDR2 YENEEA. CDR3 bases: TGTGCCAGCAGCTTAGGGGGCCGGAGCACTGAAGCTTTCTTT. Translated, it gives CASSLGGRSTEAFF.

The chain combines TRBV7-2 with TRBJ1-2; unclear D gene. The germline CDR1 and CDR2 sequences are SGHTA and FQGNSA. The V end was cut by 4 bases, the J end by 5 bases, with 11 bases between. The CDR3 is 13 residues long. CDR3 residues: CASSSGGLYGYTF. In DNA, the CDR3 is TGTGCCAGCAGCTCCGGCGGGTTATATGGCTACACCTTC.

The genes are TRBV7-9 and TRBJ1-5; D remains ambiguous. The germline gives CDR1 SEHNR, CDR2 FQNEAQ (reference sequence). V lost 0 bases to trimming and J lost 3 bases, with 3 bases between them. The CDR3 runs 13 residues. The CDR3 loop reads CASSLAVNQPQHF. In DNA form, the CDR3 reads TGTGCCAGCAGCTTAGCCGTCAATCAGCCCCAGCATTTT.

The V gene is TRBV7-2, the J gene TRBJ2-3, with 8 bases lining up with TRBD1. This CDR3 region has 17 residues. Germline loops: CDR1 SGHTA, CDR2 FQGNSA. V shed 3 bases, J shed 3 bases, and the junction held 11 bases outside the gene matches. DNA for the CDR3: TGTGCCAGCAGCTTCATCCCTAGGACAGGGAGGACAGATACGCAGTATTTT. Residues: CASSFIPRTGRTDTQYF.

This chain links TRBV7-6 with TRBJ2-1; the match to TRBD1 covers 7 bases. V trimming: 1 base; J trimming: 0 bases; junction bases outside the gene matches: 3. Germline CDR1 and CDR2: SGHVS and FNYEAQ. The CDR3 contains 16 residues. DNA of the CDR3: TGTGCCAGCAGCTTAGAGACAGGGTACTCCTACAATGAGCAGTTCTTC. Its translation: CASSLETGYSYNEQFF. Full variable domain (outside the CDR3, taken from reference TRBV7-6 and TRBJ2-1): GAGVSQSPRYKVTKRGQDVALRCDPISGHVSLYWYRQALGQGPEFLTYFNYEAQQDKSGLPNDRFSAERPEGSISTLTIQRTEQRDSAMYRCASSLETGYSYNEQFFGPGTRLTVL.

The chain has TRBV7-8 and TRBJ1-1; TRBD1 matches 8 bases. Looked up from germline, CDR1 is SGHVS and CDR2 is FQNEAQ. The CDR3 totals 15 residues. J lost 3 bases, V lost 2 bases, and 5 bases had no gene match. The DNA for the CDR3 is TGTGCCAGCAGCTTATTTGGACAGGGAGACACTGAAGCTTTCTTT. This translates into CASSLFGQGDTEAFF.

V usage is TRBV7-2 and J usage is TRBJ1-1, with 7 positions matching TRBD1. The germline CDR1 and CDR2 sequences are SGHTA and FQGNSA. With V trimmed by 2 bases and J by 0 bases, 3 bases remained unmatched. This CDR3 has 15 residues. CDR3 nucleotides: TGTGCCAGCAGCTTATTGGGACAGATGAACACTGAAGCTTTCTTT. This translates into CASSLLGQMNTEAFF.